The clone carrying this TCR beta chain was seen many times. At one of its ends the junction is not consistent with the germline gene, which may arise from a read error. Time point reported: pre-sensitization, week 0. Treatment: therapeutic diphenylcyclopropenone sensitization with weekly scalp DPC. The data were taken from a study of human T cells and chemical hapten exposure. TCRdb re-called the RACE reads with MiXCR, one entry per CDR3 protein. The sample shows about 51,000 distinct CDR3 sequences, about 9% of them seen only once. CDR3 length equals 14 residues. This sequence originates from a woman aged 40-49 years with alopecia areata. Some clones in this sample may be carry-over from other donors' samples. The starting material was whole blood, obtained in connection with sensitization to the hapten diphenylcyclopropenone (DPC). The rearrangement links TRBV12-3 or TRBV12-4 to TRBJ2-5; possibly TRBD2 for D (6 bases). The CDR3 region has the DNA TGTGCCAGCAGCTTAGCGACTAGAAGAGAGACCCAGTACTTC. This codes for CASSLATRRETQYF.